These 16 T cell receptor beta chains share one sample of origin, sequenced in a study of cytomegalovirus exposure and HLA in healthy donors. PCR primers comprised 60 Vbeta and 13 Jbeta primers. Clones were sequenced by immunoSEQ multiplex PCR, and TCRdb holds only the in-frame ones, with some missing. The data contain about 45,000 clones, around 72% of them seen just once; the ten biggest clones take up roughly 3.2%. The sample taken for sequencing was PBMCs. The receptors originated from a woman in her thirties in good health and CMV-seronegative.

V is TRBV7-9 and J is TRBJ2-3; tentative D call: TRBD2 (6 bases). The V and J ends lost 5 bases and 9 bases respectively, with 15 bases between them. The CDR3 sequence is 13 residues long. Germline assignment: CDR1 SEHNR and CDR2 FQNEAQ (reference sequence). Written as DNA, the CDR3 is TGTGCCAGCAGCCGGGAGCTTCCTGACACGCAGTATTTT. It encodes CASSRELPDTQYF.

The chain is built from TRBV5-1 and TRBJ2-7; a possible D gene is TRBD2 (5 bases). The CDR3 loop spans 14 amino acids. Germline V gene data show CDR1 as SGHRS and CDR2 as YFSETQ. V shed 4 bases and J shed 6 bases, with 17 bases lying between them. The chain's CDR3 is CASSPGIPPSEQYF. The CDR3 DNA sequence: TGCGCCAGCAGCCCCGGGATACCTCCGTCCGAGCAGTACTTC.

The sample holds a few counts of this clone. The V gene is TRBV5-1, the J gene TRBJ1-4; D call uncertain. This CDR3 contains 13 residues. The germline V gene encodes CDR1 SGHRS and CDR2 YFSETQ. The ends were cut back, 4 bases at V and 6 bases at J, with 10 bases in the middle. For the CDR3, the DNA is TGCGCCAGCAGCGATTCCGGGGATGAAAAACTGTTTTTT. Translating it yields CASSDSGDEKLFF. Looking up the rest from reference TRBV5-1 and TRBJ1-4 gives the full variable domain: KAGVTQTPRYLIKTRGQQVTLSCSPISGHRSVSWYQQTPGQGLQFLFEYFSETQRNKGNFPGRFSGRQFSNSRSEMNVSTLELGDSALYLCASSDSGDEKLFFGSGTQLSVL.

The chain uses TRBV2 and TRBJ1-5, with a possible D match to TRBD1 (5 bases). CDR1 is SNHLY and CDR2 is FYNNEI in the germline V gene. Trimming removed 5 bases at V and 9 bases at J, with 17 bases between. There are 14 residues in the CDR3. CDR3 DNA: TGTGCCAGCAGTTTGACAGAGTTTATGTCGCCCCAGCATTTT. This gives the protein CASSLTEFMSPQHF.

This clone has just one count. V usage is TRBV29-1 and J usage is TRBJ2-2; D not resolved. V shed 3 bases and J shed 7 bases, with 9 bases lying between them. The CDR3 length is 12 residues. Germline-derived CDR1 and CDR2 are SQVTM and ANQGSEA. As DNA, the CDR3 is TGCAGCGTTGAGTCCGGTTACGGGGAGCTGTTTTTT. Translated, it gives CSVESGYGELFF.

The chain employs TRBV30 and TRBJ1-2, with 7 bases aligning to TRBD1. V lost 7 bases, J lost 2 bases, and 10 bases stayed unmatched. From germline, CDR1 is GTSNPN and CDR2 SVGIG (reference sequence). This CDR3 contains 14 residues. The CDR3 sequence is CAYEQGWRNYGYTF. For the CDR3, the DNA is TGTGCCTACGAACAGGGGTGGAGGAACTATGGCTACACCTTC.

The V and J genes are TRBV28 and TRBJ2-1; D not resolved. V lost 6 bases and J lost 9, with 12 bases in between. The CDR3 is 12 amino acids. The germline V gene has CDR1 MDHEN and CDR2 SYDVKM. The CDR3 is CASSPDTAEQFF. The DNA for the CDR3 is TGTGCCAGCAGCCCTGACACCGCTGAGCAGTTCTTC.

The chain recombines TRBV5-1 with TRBJ1-2; tentatively, D is TRBD1 (5 bases). This CDR3 spans 14 amino acids. V dropped 0 bases and J dropped 6 bases, with 12 bases sitting between them. Germline V gene data show CDR1 as SGHRS and CDR2 as YFSETQ. CDR3 DNA sequence: TGCGCCAGCAGCTTGGGGCAGGGAAACGATGGCTACACCTTC. Its translation: CASSLGQGNDGYTF.

The rearrangement links TRBV6-1 to TRBJ2-2; 7 bases are shared with TRBD2. V shed 2 bases, J shed 5 bases, and the junction held 5 bases outside the gene matches. The CDR3 contains 15 residues. Per germline, CDR1 MNHNS and CDR2 SASEGT. The CDR3 here is CASSELGGGTGELFF. The CDR3 bases are TGTGCCAGCAGTGAACTGGGCGGGGGTACCGGGGAGCTGTTTTTT.

This clone was seen once. The rearrangement joins TRBV20-1 to TRBJ1-2; perhaps TRBD1 as D (6 bases). The CDR3 length is 9 residues. Germline V gives CDR1 DFQATT, CDR2 SNEGSKA (reference sequence). The V gene lost 7 bases and the J gene lost 12 bases, with 12 bases spanning the gap. CDR3 sequence: CSVQGRDTF. The CDR3 coding sequence is TGCAGTGTACAGGGTAGAGACACCTTC.

The chain uses TRBV30 and TRBJ1-1; D perhaps matches TRBD1 (6 bases). Germline CDR1 is GTSNPN and CDR2 is SVGIG (reference sequence). The CDR3 extends over 13 amino acids. V was shortened by 2 bases and J by 5 bases, with 12 bases between the two germline ends. In DNA form, the CDR3 reads TGTGCCTGGAGTAGACAGGAGGTAACTGAAGCTTTCTTT. It yields the protein CAWSRQEVTEAFF. The whole variable domain, filled in from reference TRBV30 and TRBJ1-1, reads SQTIHQWPATLVQPVGSPLSLECTVEGTSNPNLYWYRQAAGRGLQLLFYSVGIGQISSEVPQNLSASRPQDRQFILSSKKLLLSDSGFYLCAWSRQEVTEAFFGQGTRLTVV.

This CDR3 reads CVRTSTGGYTF. CDR3 nucleotide sequence: TGTGTCCGGACATCGACAGGCGGCTACACCTTC. The chain is built from TRBV30 and TRBJ1-2; TRBD1 is a possible D gene (6 bases). This CDR3 is built from 11 residues. Germline lookup yields CDR1 GTSNPN and CDR2 SVGIG (reference sequence).

V gene TRBV10-1 combines with J gene TRBJ2-7; 7 positions match TRBD1. The germline V gene encodes CDR1 WNHNN and CDR2 SYGVQD (reference sequence). J was trimmed by 2 bases and V by 7 bases; bases with no gene match: 17. The CDR3 spans 17 residues. The CDR3 nucleotides are TGCGCCAGCACTCCACCCCAAGACAGGGTCGAAACCTACGAGCAGTACTTC. Its translation: CASTPPQDRVETYEQYF.

The rearrangement joins TRBV20-1 to TRBJ1-1, with D tentatively TRBD1 (5 bases). The CDR3 length is 10 residues. V was cut by 6 bases and J by 5 bases, with 7 bases left in between. The V gene's germline CDR1 is DFQATT and CDR2 SNEGSKA (reference sequence). The DNA for the CDR3 is TGCAGTGCGGGGGGGACTGAAGCTTTCTTT. It is translated as CSAGGTEAFF.

This clone was counted between two and nine times. The chain has TRBV7-2 and TRBJ1-5, with D unresolved. CDR1 SGHTA and CDR2 FQGNSA come from the germline V gene. V was cut by 4 bases and J by 7 bases, with 11 bases left in between. The CDR3 has 13 residues. CDR3 sequence reads: CASSSIERQPQHF. The CDR3 coding sequence is TGTGCCAGCAGCTCAATCGAGAGGCAGCCCCAGCATTTT.

The gene calls are TRBV4-1 and TRBJ2-1; TRBD2 matches 11 bases. The CDR3 is 18 residues long. In germline, CDR1 is MGHRA, CDR2 YSYEKL. The V segment lost 0 bases and the J segment 4 bases; nucleotides outside the gene matches: 8. The CDR3 DNA reads as TGCGCCAGCAGCCAAGACGATGGACTAGCGGGTCCGTACAATGAGCAGTTCTTC. This sequence encodes CASSQDDGLAGPYNEQFF.